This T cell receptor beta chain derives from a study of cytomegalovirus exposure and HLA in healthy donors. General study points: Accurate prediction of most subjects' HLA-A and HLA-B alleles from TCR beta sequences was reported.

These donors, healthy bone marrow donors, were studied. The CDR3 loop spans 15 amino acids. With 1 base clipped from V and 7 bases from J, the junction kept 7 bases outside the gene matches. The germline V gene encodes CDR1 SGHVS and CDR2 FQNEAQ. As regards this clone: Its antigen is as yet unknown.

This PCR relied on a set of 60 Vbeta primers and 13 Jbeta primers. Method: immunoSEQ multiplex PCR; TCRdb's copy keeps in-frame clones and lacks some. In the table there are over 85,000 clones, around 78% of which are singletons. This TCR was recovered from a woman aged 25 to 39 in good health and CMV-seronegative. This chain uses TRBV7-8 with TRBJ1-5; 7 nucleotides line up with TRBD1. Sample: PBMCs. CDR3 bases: TGTGCCAGCAGCTTAGATAGGGGGCCTTTACAGCCCCAGCATTTT. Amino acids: CASSLDRGPLQPQHF.